One and the same sample provided the 27 T cell receptor beta chains below, sequenced in a study of T cell clones after liver transplantation. Here immunoSEQ multiplex PCR was the method, and the copy in TCRdb shows in-frame clones only, minus some. The repertoire holds 12,000 to 15,000 clones, with nearly 95% as singletons. Sequenced material: CD8+ T cells from blood, taken before liver transplant. The receptors here all came from a human donor who received a liver transplant.

The gene calls are TRBV2 and TRBJ2-3, with TRBD1 matching over 8 bases. The V and J ends lost 5 bases and 2 bases, in that order; junction bases with no gene match: 6. Germline V CDR1 and CDR2: SNHLY, FYNNEI. There are 15 residues in the CDR3. The CDR3 loop reads CASSSMTGVTDTQYF. CDR3 DNA: TGTGCCAGCAGTTCCATGACAGGGGTCACAGATACGCAGTATTTT.

The chain employs TRBV9 and TRBJ2-3; D is perhaps TRBD2 (6 bases). Trimming took 4 bases from V and 6 from J, leaving 9 bases between them. Germline V gene data show CDR1 as SGDLS and CDR2 as YYNGEE. This CDR3 comprises 12 residues. In nucleotides, the CDR3 is TGTGCCAGCAGCCTCCGGGAGGATACGCAGTATTTT. It is translated as CASSLREDTQYF.

The rearrangement uses TRBV27 and TRBJ1-6; tentative D call: TRBD1 (5 bases). V was trimmed by 10 bases and J by 10 bases, leaving 20 bases between them. The V gene's germline CDR1 is MNHEY and CDR2 SMNVEV (reference sequence). This CDR3 is 14 amino acids long. This chain's CDR3 is CATQPRDHYSPLHF. The CDR3 coding sequence is TGTGCCACCCAGCCCCGGGACCATTACTCACCCCTCCACTTT.

As to this clone: One end of the junction does not line up with germline, which may come from a read error. The chain carries TRBV7-7 and TRBJ2-2, with 9 bases that match TRBD2. This CDR3 has 16 residues. Germline CDR1 reads SSHAT; CDR2 reads FNYEAQ (reference sequence). The CDR3 loop reads CASSLRTSDPTGELFF. The CDR3, as DNA: TGTGCTAGCAGCCTCCGGACTAGCGACCCCACCGGGGAGCTGTTTTTT. Full variable domain (remainder filled in from reference TRBV7-7 and TRBJ2-2): GAGVSQSPRYKVTKRGQDVTLRCDPISSHATLYWYQQALGQGPEFLTYFNYEAQPDKSGLPSDRFSAERPEGSISTLTIQRTEQRDSAMYRCASSLRTSDPTGELFFGEGSRLTVL.

The chain combines TRBV4-3 with TRBJ1-2; no clear D. CDR1 is LGHNA, CDR2 YSLEER, per germline. V gave up 10 bases and J gave up 8 bases, with 5 bases separating them. The CDR3 is made up of 8 amino acids. The CDR3 DNA sequence: TGCGCCACAAACGGCTACACCTTC. This codes for CATNGYTF.

This chain connects TRBV11-3 to TRBJ1-1; D not certain. The CDR3 sequence is 13 residues long. V was trimmed by 3 bases and J by 2 bases, leaving 7 bases between them. Germline V gene lookup returns CDR1 SGHNT and CDR2 YENEEA. The CDR3 bases are TGTGCCAGCAGCTTGGCAGGAAACACTGAAGCTTTCTTT. Amino acids: CASSLAGNTEAFF.

The gene calls are TRBV6-5 and TRBJ1-1, with D perhaps matching TRBD1 (5 bases). The ends were cut back, 6 bases at V and 1 base at J, with 9 bases in the middle. The CDR3 has 13 residues. Germline CDR1 is MNHEY and CDR2 is SVGAGI. The DNA of the CDR3 is TGTGCCAGCAGGTTTACAGGGAACACTGAAGCTTTCTTT. Protein product: CASRFTGNTEAFF.

V gene TRBV27 combines with J gene TRBJ2-3; 8 positions match TRBD1. V lost 4 bases to trimming and J lost 5 bases; unmatched junction nucleotides: 11. Germline V lookup: CDR1 MNHEY, CDR2 SMNVEV (reference sequence). This CDR3 contains 16 residues. The CDR3 region is CASSWGPTGAVDTQYF. CDR3 bases: TGTGCCAGCAGTTGGGGACCGACAGGGGCGGTAGATACGCAGTATTTT.

The chain joins TRBV10-3 to TRBJ1-1, with a weak D call TRBD1 (6 bases). Germline loops: CDR1 ENHRY, CDR2 SYGVKD. V was shortened by 0 bases and J by 3 bases, with 11 bases between the two germline ends. The CDR3 is made up of 15 amino acids. The CDR3 is CAISESIPGDTEAFF. The CDR3 DNA reads as TGTGCCATCAGTGAGTCGATTCCAGGGGACACTGAAGCTTTCTTT.

The J gene is TRBJ2-1, the V gene TRBV6-1; no firm D call. The V gene's germline CDR1 is MNHNS and CDR2 SASEGT. Trimming took 1 base from V and 2 from J, leaving 9 bases between them. There are 15 residues in the CDR3. The CDR3 reads CASSEGPAAYNEQFF. CDR3 nucleotides: TGTGCCAGCAGTGAAGGCCCGGCCGCCTACAATGAGCAGTTCTTC.

The J gene is TRBJ1-5, the V gene TRBV7-6, with TRBD1 identical over 8 bases. Unmatched junction bases numbered 10, after V lost 0 bases and J lost 6 bases. The CDR3 has 17 residues. Germline loops: CDR1 SGHVS, CDR2 FNYEAQ. The CDR3 region has the DNA TGTGCCAGCAGCTTAGCCCGGGACAGGAGCTTGGGTCAGCCCCAGCATTTT. Translating it yields CASSLARDRSLGQPQHF.

V gene TRBV6-5 combines with J gene TRBJ2-1; tentative D call: TRBD2 (7 bases). V was pared by 1 base and J by 14 bases, with 21 bases between. Per the germline V gene, CDR1 is MNHEY and CDR2 is SVGAGI. CDR3 length equals 15 residues. CDR3 DNA: TGTGCCAGCAGTTACTGGGCGGGGGCCGGGAGGACGGAGTTCTTC. This sequence encodes CASSYWAGAGRTEFF.

The V gene is TRBV30, the J gene TRBJ2-2; TRBD2 matches 7 bases. Germline-derived CDR1 and CDR2 are GTSNPN and SVGIG (reference sequence). Trimming took 0 bases from V and 5 from J; bases not matched to a gene: 3. CDR3 length equals 14 residues. For the CDR3, the DNA is TGTGCCTGGAGTGTACGCGGGAGTACCGGGGAGCTGTTTTTT. Translating it yields CAWSVRGSTGELFF.

This clone was recorded once. The rearrangement links TRBV5-4 to TRBJ2-5, with D unclear. Germline V gene lookup returns CDR1 SGHNT and CDR2 YYREEE (reference sequence). V was shortened by 5 bases and J by 4 bases, with 6 bases between the two germline ends. This CDR3 is 11 amino acids long. The CDR3 here is CASRVGETQYF. The DNA of the CDR3 is TGTGCCAGCAGAGTGGGAGAGACCCAGTACTTC.

The chain's CDR3 is CASSLGQGVTEQYF. DNA of the CDR3: TGCGCCAGCAGCTTGGGTCAGGGGGTCACTGAGCAGTACTTC. J is TRBJ2-7 and V is TRBV5-1; 7 bases agree with TRBD1. Germline values: CDR1 SGHRS, CDR2 YFSETQ. The CDR3 runs to 14 residues. Unmatched junction bases numbered 7, after V lost 0 bases and J lost 7 bases.

V and J are TRBV5-1 and TRBJ2-7; D not certain. Germline V gene sequence: CDR1 SGHRS, CDR2 YFSETQ. The germline V and J ends were trimmed by 0 bases and 3 bases, with 4 bases remaining between them. The CDR3 spans 12 residues. CDR3 coding DNA: TGCGCCAGCAGCTTGGGGGACTACGAGCAGTACTTC. It encodes CASSLGDYEQYF.

The V and J genes are TRBV30 and TRBJ2-3; possibly TRBD1 for D (8 bases). With 7 bases removed from V and 2 bases from J, the gap between germline ends came to 16 bases. Germline V lookup: CDR1 GTSNPN, CDR2 SVGIG (reference sequence). The CDR3 is 14 amino acids. CDR3 nucleotide sequence: TGTGCCTTACAGGGGGGGACTGTCACAGATACGCAGTATTTT. This encodes CALQGGTVTDTQYF. The entire variable domain, with the rest obtained from reference TRBV30 and TRBJ2-3, is as follows: SQTIHQWPATLVQPVGSPLSLECTVEGTSNPNLYWYRQAAGRGLQLLFYSVGIGQISSEVPQNLSASRPQDRQFILSSKKLLLSDSGFYLCALQGGTVTDTQYFGPGTRLTVL.

This CDR3 is CASSPQGGLTYEQYF. The CDR3 bases are TGTGCCAGCAGCCCCCAAGGGGGACTCACCTACGAGCAGTACTTC. The chain employs TRBV9 and TRBJ2-7; D may correspond to TRBD1 or TRBD2 (6 bases each). This CDR3 is 15 amino acids long. Germline values: CDR1 SGDLS, CDR2 YYNGEE. The V end was cut by 4 bases, the J end by 2 bases, with 16 bases between.

The rearrangement joins TRBV5-8 to TRBJ2-7; D may be TRBD2 (5 bases). Germline values: CDR1 SGHTS, CDR2 YDEGEE. This CDR3 is 13 amino acids long. V lost 1 base and J lost 4, with 9 bases in between. CDR3 loop: CASSLSRRYEQYF. The CDR3 region has the DNA TGTGCCAGCAGCTTGTCCAGGAGGTACGAGCAGTACTTC.

The V call is TRBV29-1, the J call TRBJ1-1; maybe TRBD1 (5 bases). CDR1 and CDR2 from the germline V gene are SQVTM and ANQGSEA. V lost 8 bases, J lost 10 bases, and 20 bases lay in between. This CDR3 has 12 residues. CDR3 amino acids: CSTEADTQGAFF. Written as DNA, the CDR3 is TGCAGCACCGAAGCTGACACCCAGGGAGCTTTCTTT.

The chain joins TRBV12-1 to TRBJ1-2; no DNA check was done on the table's D call, TRBD1. TRBV12-1 is reported as a pseudogene. The CDR3 totals 14 residues. DNA for the CDR3: TGTGCCAGCAGCTTTTGGGCCGGAAACTATGGCTACACCTTC. This gives the protein CASSFWAGNYGYTF.

The rearrangement links TRBV11-1 to TRBJ2-3; D gene ambiguous. CDR1 is SGHAT and CDR2 is FQDESV in the germline V gene (reference sequence). The V end was cut by 1 base, the J end by 6 bases, with 5 bases between. This CDR3 spans 12 amino acids. The CDR3 loop reads CASSLGVDTQYF. The CDR3 bases are TGTGCCAGCAGCTTAGGGGTGGATACGCAGTATTTT.

This chain's CDR3 is CASGGLHEQYF. CDR3 sequence (DNA): TGTGCCAGCGGGGGGCTCCACGAGCAGTACTTC. The gene calls are TRBV9 and TRBJ2-7; either TRBD1 or TRBD2 may fit D (6 bases each). CDR1 is SGDLS, CDR2 YYNGEE, per germline. The CDR3 loop spans 11 amino acids. Trimming left V 7 bases short and J 5 bases short, with 10 bases between.

This chain's CDR3 is CASSQYTDPQETQYF. In DNA form, the CDR3 reads TGCGCCAGCAGCCAGTACACAGATCCTCAAGAGACCCAGTACTTC. The gene calls are TRBV4-3 and TRBJ2-5; D is ambiguous. The CDR3 runs 15 residues. From germline, CDR1 is LGHNA and CDR2 YSLEER. Trimming cost V 3 bases and J 2 bases, with 13 bases left between them.

This rearrangement joins TRBV15 to TRBJ2-7; perhaps TRBD2 as D (5 bases). Germline CDR1 is LNHNV and CDR2 is YYDKDF (reference sequence). The length of the CDR3 is 15 residues. The germline V and J ends were trimmed by 1 base and 1 base, with 11 bases remaining between them. The CDR3 DNA is TGTGCCACCAGCAGAGGGCGAGGGAATTCCTACGAGCAGTACTTC. Protein sequence: CATSRGRGNSYEQYF.

This clone was found a few times. V and J are TRBV15 and TRBJ2-7, with TRBD1 matching over 9 bases. V shed 4 bases and J 4 bases; nucleotides not matched to a gene: 2. Germline V gives CDR1 LNHNV, CDR2 YYDKDF (reference sequence). The CDR3 loop spans 13 amino acids. CDR3 sequence reads: CATSIGTGYEQYF. CDR3 bases: TGTGCCACCAGCATAGGGACAGGGTACGAGCAGTACTTC.

Sample share makes this clone medium-sized (0.01 to 0.1%). The rearrangement links TRBV5-1 to TRBJ1-2, with 11 bases aligning to TRBD1. The CDR3 is 17 amino acids. The ends lost 3 bases at V and 6 bases at J; junction bases unmatched: 13. Germline V gene data show CDR1 as SGHRS and CDR2 as YFSETQ. CDR3 loop: CASSSGRDRGYEDGYTF. For the CDR3, the DNA is TGCGCCAGCAGCTCGGGTAGGGACAGGGGGTACGAGGATGGCTACACCTTC.